Listed here is a single T cell receptor beta chain. The specificity of this receptor is unknown. The input lacks base qualities; no much larger clone sits a single base away. Libraries were constructed by PCR. Sequencing was performed on an Illumina HiSeq 2500. To normalize quantification of the TCRbeta repertoire, the TCR libraries were built with molecular barcoding that relied on unique molecular identifiers. Through fastp at Q25 and MiXCR, TCRdb rebuilt clones from the public reads, retaining in-frame beta chains. Every CDR3 protein is listed once, alongside the most common genes and DNA of its rows. The sample table shows about 580,000 distinct CDR3 sequences, and 27% are seen once. The ten largest clones capture approximately 33% of the sample. This sample was included in a study of T-cell reconstitution after alpha-beta-depleted transplantation in children (dated by TCRdb to the mid-2010s). For the wider study: T-cell immune reconstitution after TCRalphabeta/CD19-depleted allogeneic hematopoietic cell transplantation in children was quantitatively tracked in the study by means of TCR repertoire profiling.

The sample's treatment or condition label, decoded: allogeneic hematopoietic cell transplantation with graft depleted of TCRalphabeta T cells and CD19 B cells. TCRalphabeta/CD19-depleted allogeneic hematopoietic cell grafts were given to the transplant recipients, all of whom were children. The research as a whole found: The frequencies of hyperexpanded clones fell over the following months, and after one year, T-cell counts and TCRbeta diversity were mostly attributed to newly produced T cells. In some patients, high TCRbeta diversity at day 60 was attributed to recipient T cells and intrathymic progenitors that had survived conditioning. About two months after transplant, the apparently early recovery of alphabetaT-cell counts reportedly depended on just several hundred clones that had expanded rapidly and came from non-depleted graft cells.

The CDR3 holds 15 amino acids from the cysteine to the phenylalanine. Only the CDR3 region is kept as DNA, spanning 45 bases read in frame from base 1. V loses 6 bases at its end and J loses 4 bases; junction bases beyond the gene matches: 6. CDR1 MGHRA and CDR2 YSYEKL were looked up in the germline V gene. The sequencing used PBMCs, collected before TCRalphabeta/CD19-depleted stem cell transplant. In this chain, TRBV4-1 is recombined with TRBJ2-2, with 9 junctional bases fitting TRBD1. The receptor comes from a boy younger than two with Wiskott-Aldrich syndrome, due to receive a stem cell transplant. The CDR3 region has the sequence CASSRDRVPTGELFF. The DNA sequence is TGCGCCAGCAGTAGGGACAGGGTCCCCACCGGGGAGCTGTTTTTT.